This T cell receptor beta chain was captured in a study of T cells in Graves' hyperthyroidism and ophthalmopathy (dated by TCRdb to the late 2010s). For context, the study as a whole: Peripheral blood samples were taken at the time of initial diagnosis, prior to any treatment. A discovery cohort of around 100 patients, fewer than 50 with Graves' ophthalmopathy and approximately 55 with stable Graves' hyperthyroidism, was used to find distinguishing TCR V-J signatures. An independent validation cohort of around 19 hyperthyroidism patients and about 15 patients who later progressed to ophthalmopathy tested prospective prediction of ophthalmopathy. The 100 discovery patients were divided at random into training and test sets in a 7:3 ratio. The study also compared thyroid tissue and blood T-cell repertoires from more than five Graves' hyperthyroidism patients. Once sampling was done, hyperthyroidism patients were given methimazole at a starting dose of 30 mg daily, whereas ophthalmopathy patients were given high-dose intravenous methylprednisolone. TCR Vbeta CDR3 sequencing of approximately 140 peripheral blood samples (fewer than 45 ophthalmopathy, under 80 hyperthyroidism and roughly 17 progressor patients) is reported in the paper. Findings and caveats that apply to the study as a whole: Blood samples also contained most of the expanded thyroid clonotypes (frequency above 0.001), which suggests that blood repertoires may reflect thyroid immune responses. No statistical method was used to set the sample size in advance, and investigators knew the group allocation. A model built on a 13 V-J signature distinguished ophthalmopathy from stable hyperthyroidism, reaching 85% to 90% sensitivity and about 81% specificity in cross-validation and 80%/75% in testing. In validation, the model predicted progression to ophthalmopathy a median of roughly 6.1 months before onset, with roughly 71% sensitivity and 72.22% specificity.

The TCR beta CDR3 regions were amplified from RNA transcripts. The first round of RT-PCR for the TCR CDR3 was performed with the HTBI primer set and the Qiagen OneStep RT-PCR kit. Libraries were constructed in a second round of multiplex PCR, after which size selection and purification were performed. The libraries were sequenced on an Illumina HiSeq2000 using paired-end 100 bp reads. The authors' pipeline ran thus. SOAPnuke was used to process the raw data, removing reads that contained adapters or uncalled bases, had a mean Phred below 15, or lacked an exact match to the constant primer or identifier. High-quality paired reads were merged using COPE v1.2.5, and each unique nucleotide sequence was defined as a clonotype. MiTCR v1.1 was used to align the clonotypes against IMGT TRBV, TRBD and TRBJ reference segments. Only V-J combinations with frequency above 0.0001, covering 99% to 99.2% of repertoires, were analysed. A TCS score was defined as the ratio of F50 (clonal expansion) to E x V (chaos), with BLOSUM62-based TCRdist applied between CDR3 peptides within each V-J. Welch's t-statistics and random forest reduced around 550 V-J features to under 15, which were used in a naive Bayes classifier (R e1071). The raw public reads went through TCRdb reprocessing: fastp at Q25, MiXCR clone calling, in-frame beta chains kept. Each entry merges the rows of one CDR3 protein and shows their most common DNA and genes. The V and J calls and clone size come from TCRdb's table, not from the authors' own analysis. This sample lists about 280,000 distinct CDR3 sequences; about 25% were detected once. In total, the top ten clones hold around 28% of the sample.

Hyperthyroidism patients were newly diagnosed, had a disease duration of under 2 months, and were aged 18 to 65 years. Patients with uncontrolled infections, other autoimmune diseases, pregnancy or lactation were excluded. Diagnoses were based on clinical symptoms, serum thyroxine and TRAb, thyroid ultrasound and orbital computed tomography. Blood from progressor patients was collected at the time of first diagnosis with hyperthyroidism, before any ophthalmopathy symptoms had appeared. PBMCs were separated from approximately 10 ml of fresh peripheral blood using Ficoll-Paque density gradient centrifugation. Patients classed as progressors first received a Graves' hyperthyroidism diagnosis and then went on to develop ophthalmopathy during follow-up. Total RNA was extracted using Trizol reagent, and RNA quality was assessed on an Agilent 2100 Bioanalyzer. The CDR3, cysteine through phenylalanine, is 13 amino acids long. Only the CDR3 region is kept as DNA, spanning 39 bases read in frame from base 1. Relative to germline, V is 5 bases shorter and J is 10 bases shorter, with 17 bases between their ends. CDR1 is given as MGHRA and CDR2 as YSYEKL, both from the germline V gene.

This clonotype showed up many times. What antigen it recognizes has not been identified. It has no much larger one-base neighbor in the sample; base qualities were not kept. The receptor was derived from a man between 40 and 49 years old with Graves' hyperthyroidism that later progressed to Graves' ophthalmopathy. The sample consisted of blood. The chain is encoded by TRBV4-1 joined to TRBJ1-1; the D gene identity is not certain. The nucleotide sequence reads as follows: TGCGCCAGCAGCAATGGCAGGTACACGGGAGCTTTCTTT. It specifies CASSNGRYTGAFF.